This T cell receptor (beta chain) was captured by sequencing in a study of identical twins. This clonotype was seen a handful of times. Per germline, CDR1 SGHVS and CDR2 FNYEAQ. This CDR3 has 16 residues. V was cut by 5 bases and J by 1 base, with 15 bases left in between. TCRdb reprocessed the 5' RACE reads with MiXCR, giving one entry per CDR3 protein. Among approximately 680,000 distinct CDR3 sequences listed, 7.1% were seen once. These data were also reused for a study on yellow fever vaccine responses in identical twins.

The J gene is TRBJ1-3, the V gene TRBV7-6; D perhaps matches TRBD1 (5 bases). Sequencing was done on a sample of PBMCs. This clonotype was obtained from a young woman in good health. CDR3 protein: CASSPRREISGNTIYF. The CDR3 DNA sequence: TGTGCCAGCAGCCCTCGCAGGGAGATTTCTGGAAACACCATATATTTT. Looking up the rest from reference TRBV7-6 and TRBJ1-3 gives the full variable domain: GAGVSQSPRYKVTKRGQDVALRCDPISGHVSLYWYRQALGQGPEFLTYFNYEAQQDKSGLPNDRFSAERPEGSISTLTIQRTEQRDSAMYRCASSPRREISGNTIYFGEGSWLTVV.